Below, 12 T cell receptor beta chains from the same sample are listed, as sequenced in a study of T cell responses to AZD1222 COVID-19 vaccine. Sequenced by immunoSEQ multiplex PCR; TCRdb stores in-frame clones only, minus some. The sample records some 200,000 clones, around 90% being singletons. This sample comprised peripheral blood, obtained 28 days after the second AZD1222 dose. All receptors come from an adult who received the AZD1222 COVID-19 vaccine.

The V call is TRBV3-1 (or the pseudogene TRBV3-2), the J call TRBJ2-2; 7 bases line up with TRBD2. The germline CDR1 and CDR2 sequences are LGHDT and YNNKEL (reference sequence). The CDR3 extends over 16 amino acids. The V and J ends lost 3 bases and 4 bases, in that order; junction bases with no gene match: 8. The CDR3 DNA follows: TGTGCCAGCAGCCATCTAGAGCGGGGAGGCACCGGGGAGCTGTTTTTT. Translating gives CASSHLERGGTGELFF.

This clone was detected once. The genes are TRBV29-1 and TRBJ2-3; 8 bases align to TRBD2. Germline-derived CDR1 and CDR2 are SQVTM and ANQGSEA. The V and J ends lost 4 bases and 3 bases, in that order; junction bases with no gene match: 6. CDR3 length: 14 amino acids. CDR3: CSVVRGGLTDTQYF. Here the CDR3 DNA reads TGCAGCGTTGTCCGGGGGGGCTTGACAGATACGCAGTATTTT.

The chain employs TRBV5-1 and TRBJ1-2; perhaps TRBD1 as D (6 bases). The ends were cut back, 8 bases at V and 5 bases at J, with 16 bases in the middle. The CDR3 is 13 amino acids. The germline V gene encodes CDR1 SGHRS and CDR2 YFSETQ. The CDR3 loop is CARLETGIYGYTF. CDR3 bases: TGCGCCAGGTTGGAAACAGGGATTTATGGCTACACCTTC.

This clone was observed once. The V and J genes are TRBV13 and TRBJ2-7; D perhaps matches TRBD2 (5 bases). Germline-derived CDR1 and CDR2 are PRHDT and FYEKMQ (reference sequence). The CDR3 contains 15 residues. Trimming removed 3 bases at V and 6 bases at J, with 18 bases between. The CDR3 DNA reads as TGTGCCAGCAGCTTGAGTGCGGGCGTGCAATTCGAGCAGTACTTC. Residues: CASSLSAGVQFEQYF.

The J gene is TRBJ2-5, the V gene TRBV7-9; 7 nucleotides align to TRBD1. CDR3 length: 14 residues. V dropped 1 base and J dropped 9; count of bases not matched to a gene: 8. Looked up from germline, CDR1 is SEHNR and CDR2 is FQNEAQ (reference sequence). The CDR3 sequence: CASSLVGSQGAQYF. CDR3 DNA: TGTGCCAGCAGCTTAGTTGGCTCCCAGGGGGCCCAGTACTTC. Full variable domain (remainder filled in from reference TRBV7-9 and TRBJ2-5): DTGVSQNPRHKITKRGQNVTFRCDPISEHNRLYWYRQTLGQGPEFLTYFQNEAQLEKSRLLSDRFSAERPKGSFSTLEIQRTEQGDSAMYLCASSLVGSQGAQYFGPGTRLLVL.

The V and J genes are TRBV18 and TRBJ1-1; no firm D call. With 2 bases removed from V and 7 bases from J, the gap between germline ends came to 14 bases. CDR3 size: 14 residues. Germline-derived CDR1 and CDR2 are KGHSH and LQKENI. CDR3 coding DNA: TGTGCCAGCTCACCAGCGCTTATAGAGGGTGAAGCTTTCTTT. Translation gives CASSPALIEGEAFF.

This chain connects TRBV4-3 to TRBJ2-3; D is possibly TRBD1 or TRBD2 (5 bases each). In germline, CDR1 is LGHNA, CDR2 YSLEER. CDR3 length: 15 amino acids. V shed 2 bases and J shed 5 bases, with 14 bases lying between them. CDR3: CASSQLGVGQDTQYF. CDR3 bases: TGCGCCAGCAGCCAATTGGGGGTTGGACAAGATACGCAGTATTTT.

J is TRBJ1-2 and V is TRBV24-1, with 10 bases identical to TRBD1. The length of the CDR3 is 15 residues. J lost 3 bases, V lost 3 bases, and 3 bases had no gene match. Germline values: CDR1 KGHDR, CDR2 SFDVKD. Written as DNA, the CDR3 is TGTGCCACCAGTGATCCCGGGACAGGGGACTATGGCTACACCTTC. Translating it yields CATSDPGTGDYGYTF.

The chain recombines TRBV4-2 with TRBJ2-7; 7 bases map to TRBD2. With V trimmed by 4 bases and J by 3 bases, 15 bases remained unmatched. The germline CDR1 and CDR2 sequences are LGHNA and YNFKEQ. CDR3 length equals 17 residues. The CDR3 bases are TGTGCCAGCAGCCCCAGAATCATTATGGGCGGGAGCTACGAGCAGTACTTC. Residues: CASSPRIIMGGSYEQYF.

The chain joins TRBV6-6 to TRBJ2-7; 7 bases are a match to TRBD1. The CDR3 totals 14 residues. Germline V gene lookup returns CDR1 MNHNY and CDR2 SVGAGI (reference sequence). V was pared by 7 bases and J by 3 bases, with 9 bases of the junction left unmatched. The CDR3 bases are TGTGCCAGCACCCCCCGGGACAGAGACTACGAGCAGTACTTC. Translated: CASTPRDRDYEQYF.

This chain uses TRBV5-6 with TRBJ2-7; 7 bases line up with TRBD1. With V trimmed by 2 bases and J by 6 bases, 8 bases remained unmatched. Germline values: CDR1 SGHDT, CDR2 YYEEEE. CDR3 length: 14 amino acids. This CDR3 reads CASSFYRGRGEQYF. CDR3 DNA: TGTGCCAGCAGCTTTTACAGGGGACGCGGCGAGCAGTACTTC.

V is TRBV19 and J is TRBJ1-3; perhaps TRBD1 as D (5 bases). The CDR3 spans 15 residues. Looked up from germline, CDR1 is LNHDA and CDR2 is SQIVND (reference sequence). Trimming took off 4 bases at V and 0 bases at J, with 10 bases between the two ends. The CDR3 is CASSNGQYSGNTIYF. In nucleotides, the CDR3 is TGTGCCAGTAGTAACGGACAATACTCTGGAAACACCATATATTTT.